Described below is a single T cell receptor (beta chain) sequence and its context. Libraries were prepared by immunoSEQ multiplex PCR; TCRdb keeps only in-frame clonotypes and omits some of them. The sample yields around 400,000 clones, about 88% seen once. V lost 1 base and J lost 6; bases outside the gene matches: 7. This CDR3 has 16 residues. CDR1 is SGHTA, CDR2 FQGNSA, per germline. These data are taken from a study of blood T cell repertoires in COVID-19. Participant ages covered about 18 to 100 years across 20 to 30 US areas. The study assigned cohorts using participant-reported clinical history. Within 2 weeks before study entry, exposed participants met a COVID-19 case.

The sample comprised PBMCs or T cells enriched from blood (not recorded which). The sequence was obtained from a woman aged 18-29 years who had been exposed to COVID-19. This sequence joins TRBV7-2 and TRBJ2-1, with TRBD2 matching 9 bases. For the CDR3, the DNA is TGTGCCAGCAGCTTAGAATTGGCGGGAGGGGGCAATGAGCAGTTCTTC. It encodes CASSLELAGGGNEQFF. Looking up the rest from reference TRBV7-2 and TRBJ2-1 gives the full variable domain: GAGVSQSPSNKVTEKGKDVELRCDPISGHTALYWYRQSLGQGLEFLIYFQGNSAPDKSGLPSDRFSAERTGGSVSTLTIQRTQQEDSAVYLCASSLELAGGGNEQFFGPGTRLTVL.